The T cell receptor beta chain under discussion was sequenced for a study of cytomegalovirus exposure and HLA in healthy donors. In the case of this clone: Its target is not known.

PCR used 60 Vbeta primers and 13 Jbeta primers. The method was immunoSEQ multiplex PCR; TCRdb's version includes in-frame clones alone and lacks a portion of them. The repertoire holds some 93,000 clones, with about 81% as singletons. CDR3 length: 16 amino acids. Germline assignment: CDR1 ENHRY and CDR2 SYGVKD. The V gene end was trimmed by 0 bases and the J gene end by 3 bases; junction bases not matched to a gene: 4. Each donor was healthy, and each was a bone marrow donor. Findings and caveats of the study: The likely origin of a cluster of highly shared sequence variants was a sequencing artifact. Investigators reported 164 TCR beta chains as tied to cytomegalovirus. Later analysis reportedly placed an Asian-associated ancestry cluster below the roughly 670-donor mean in N-insertions.

The clonotype originates from a woman aged 40 to 49 in good health and CMV-seronegative. This chain links TRBV10-3 with TRBJ2-3; 9 positions match TRBD1. Material: PBMCs. CDR3 sequence: CAISESGTGITDTQYF. For the CDR3, the DNA is TGTGCCATCAGTGAGTCCGGGACAGGGATAACAGATACGCAGTATTTT.